Listed below are T cell receptor beta chains from one sample, sequenced in a study of T cell responses to AZD1222 COVID-19 vaccine. Sequencing was performed with immunoSEQ multiplex PCR; in TCRdb, only in-frame clones are kept and a portion is missing. The sample includes 98,000 or so clones, over 70% of them seen just once. Sequences were derived from peripheral blood, sampled on day 0 of AZD1222 vaccination. The receptor set was obtained from an adult in good health. The CDR3 runs from the conserved cysteine through the conserved F or W.

CDR3 protein | V gene
CASGTGLAGARNEQFF | TRBV27
CASSPDGPGGGYEQYF | TRBV4-2
CASGLGSGARETQYF | TRBV12-5
CASKTGLSYNEQFF | TRBV6-6
CASTSDSYNSPLHF | TRBV28
CASSFRTDHGYTF | TRBV28
CASSLGDRIAKNIQYF | TRBV5-4
CASSVGGDGYGYTF | TRBV9
CASSGQGKDTEAFF | TRBV9
CASSVWAGNRYEQYF | TRBV25-1
CATPCRGQGIYGYTF | TRBV24-1
CASWTSRNYEQYF | TRBV28
CAGMAPRTDTQYF | TRBV6-6
CASSPSYEQYF | TRBV6-2/TRBV6-3
CASRSGRDPYGYTF | TRBV19
CASSDLVTEISYNEQFF | TRBV2
CASSRGDGGADTQYF | TRBV3-1/TRBV3-2